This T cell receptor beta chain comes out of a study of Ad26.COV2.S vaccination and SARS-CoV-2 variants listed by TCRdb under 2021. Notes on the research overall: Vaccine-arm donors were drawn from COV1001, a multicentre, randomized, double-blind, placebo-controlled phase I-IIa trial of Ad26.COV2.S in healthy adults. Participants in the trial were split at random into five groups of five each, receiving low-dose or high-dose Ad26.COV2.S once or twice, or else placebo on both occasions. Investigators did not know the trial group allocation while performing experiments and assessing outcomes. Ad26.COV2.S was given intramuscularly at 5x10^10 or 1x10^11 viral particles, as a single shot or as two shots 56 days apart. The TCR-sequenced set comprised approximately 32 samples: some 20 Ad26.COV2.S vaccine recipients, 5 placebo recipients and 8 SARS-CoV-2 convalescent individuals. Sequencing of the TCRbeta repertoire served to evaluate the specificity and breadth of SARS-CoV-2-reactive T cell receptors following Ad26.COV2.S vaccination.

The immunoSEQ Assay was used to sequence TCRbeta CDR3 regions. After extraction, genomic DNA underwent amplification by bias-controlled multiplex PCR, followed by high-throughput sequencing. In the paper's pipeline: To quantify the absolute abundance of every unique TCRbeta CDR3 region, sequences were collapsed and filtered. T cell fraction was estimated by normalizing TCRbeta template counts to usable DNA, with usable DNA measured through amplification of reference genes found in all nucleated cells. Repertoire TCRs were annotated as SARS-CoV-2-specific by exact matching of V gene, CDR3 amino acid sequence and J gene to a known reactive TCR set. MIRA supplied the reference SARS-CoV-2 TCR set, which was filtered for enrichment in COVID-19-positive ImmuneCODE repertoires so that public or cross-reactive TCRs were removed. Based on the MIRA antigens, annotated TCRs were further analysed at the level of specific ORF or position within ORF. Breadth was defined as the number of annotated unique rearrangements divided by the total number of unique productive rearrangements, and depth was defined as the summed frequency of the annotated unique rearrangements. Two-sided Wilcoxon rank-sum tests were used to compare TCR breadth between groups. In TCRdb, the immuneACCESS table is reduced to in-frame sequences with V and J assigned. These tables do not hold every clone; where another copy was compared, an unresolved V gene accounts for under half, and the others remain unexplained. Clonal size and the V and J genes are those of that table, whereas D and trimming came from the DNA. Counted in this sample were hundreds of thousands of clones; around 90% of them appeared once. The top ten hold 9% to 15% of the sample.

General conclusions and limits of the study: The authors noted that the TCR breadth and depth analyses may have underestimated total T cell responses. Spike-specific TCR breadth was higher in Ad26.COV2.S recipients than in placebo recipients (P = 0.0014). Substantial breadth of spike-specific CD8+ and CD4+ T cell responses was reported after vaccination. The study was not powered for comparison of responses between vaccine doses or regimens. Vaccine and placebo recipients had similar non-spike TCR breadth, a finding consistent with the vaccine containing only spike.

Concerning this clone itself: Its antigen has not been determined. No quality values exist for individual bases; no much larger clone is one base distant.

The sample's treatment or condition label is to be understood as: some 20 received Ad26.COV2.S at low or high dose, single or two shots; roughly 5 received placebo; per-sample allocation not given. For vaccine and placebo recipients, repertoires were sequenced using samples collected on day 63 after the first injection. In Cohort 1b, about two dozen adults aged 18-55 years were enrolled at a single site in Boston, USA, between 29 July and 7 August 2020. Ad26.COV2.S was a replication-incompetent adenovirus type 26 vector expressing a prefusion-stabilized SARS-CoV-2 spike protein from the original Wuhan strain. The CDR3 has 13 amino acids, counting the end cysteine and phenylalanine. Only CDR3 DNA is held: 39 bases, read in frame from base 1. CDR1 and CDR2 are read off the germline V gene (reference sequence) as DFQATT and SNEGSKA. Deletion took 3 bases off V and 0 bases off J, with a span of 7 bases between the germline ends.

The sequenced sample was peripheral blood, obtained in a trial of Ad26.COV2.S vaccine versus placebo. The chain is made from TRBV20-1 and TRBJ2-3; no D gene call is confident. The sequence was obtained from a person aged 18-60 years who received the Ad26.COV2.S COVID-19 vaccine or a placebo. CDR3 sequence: CSASSSSTDTQYF. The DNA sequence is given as TGCAGTGCTAGTAGTTCTAGCACAGATACGCAGTATTTT.